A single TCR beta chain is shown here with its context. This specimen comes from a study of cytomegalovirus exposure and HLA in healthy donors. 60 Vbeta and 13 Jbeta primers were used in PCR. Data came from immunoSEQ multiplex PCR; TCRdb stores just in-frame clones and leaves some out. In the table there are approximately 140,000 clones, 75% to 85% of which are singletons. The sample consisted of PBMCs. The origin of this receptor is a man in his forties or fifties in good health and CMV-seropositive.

CDR3 protein: CASSPPGRYNEQFF. CDR3 nucleotides: TGTGCCAGCTCACCACCGGGGAGGTACAATGAGCAGTTCTTC. The chain is built from TRBV18 and TRBJ2-1; possibly TRBD2 for D (6 bases). The germline gives CDR1 KGHSH, CDR2 LQKENI. V was trimmed by 0 bases and J by 4 bases, leaving 7 bases between them. CDR3 length: 14 residues. The whole variable domain, filled in from reference TRBV18 and TRBJ2-1, reads NAGVMQNPRHLVRRRGQEARLRCSPMKGHSHVYWYRQLPEEGLKFMVYLQKENIIDESGMPKERFSAEFPKEGPSILRIQQVVRGDSAAYFCASSPPGRYNEQFFGPGTRLTVL.